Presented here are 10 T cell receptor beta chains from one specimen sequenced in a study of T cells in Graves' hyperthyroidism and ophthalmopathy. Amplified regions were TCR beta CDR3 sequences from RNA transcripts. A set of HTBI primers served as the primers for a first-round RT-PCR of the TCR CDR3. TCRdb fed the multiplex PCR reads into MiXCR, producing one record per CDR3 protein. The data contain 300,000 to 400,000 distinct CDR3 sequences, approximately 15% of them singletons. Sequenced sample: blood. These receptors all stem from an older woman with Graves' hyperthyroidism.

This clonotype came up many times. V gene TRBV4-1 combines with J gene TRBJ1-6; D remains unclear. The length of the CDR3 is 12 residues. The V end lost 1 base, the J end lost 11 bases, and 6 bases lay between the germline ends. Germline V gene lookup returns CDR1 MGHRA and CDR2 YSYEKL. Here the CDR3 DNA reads TGCGCCAGCAGCCAAGTAGCCGCACCCCTCCACTTT. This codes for CASSQVAAPLHF.

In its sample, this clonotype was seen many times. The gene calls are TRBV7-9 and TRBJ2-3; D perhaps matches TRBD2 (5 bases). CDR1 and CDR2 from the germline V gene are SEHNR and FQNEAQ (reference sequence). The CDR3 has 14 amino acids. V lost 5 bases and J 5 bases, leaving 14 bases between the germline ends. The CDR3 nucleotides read TGTGCCAGCAGCACCGAGGGTGGAGGAGATACGCAGTATTTT. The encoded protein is CASSTEGGGDTQYF.

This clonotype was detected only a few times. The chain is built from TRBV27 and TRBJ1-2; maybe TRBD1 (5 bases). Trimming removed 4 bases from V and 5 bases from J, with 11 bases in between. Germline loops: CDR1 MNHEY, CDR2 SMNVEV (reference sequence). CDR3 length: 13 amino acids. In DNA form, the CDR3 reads TGTGCCAGCAGTTCGGCAGGGAGTTATGGCTACACCTTC. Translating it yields CASSSAGSYGYTF.

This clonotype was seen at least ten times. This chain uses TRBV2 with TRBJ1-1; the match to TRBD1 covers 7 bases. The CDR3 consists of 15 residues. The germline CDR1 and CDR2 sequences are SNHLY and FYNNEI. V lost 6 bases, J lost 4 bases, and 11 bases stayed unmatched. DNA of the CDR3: TGTGCCAGCAGCCTCGACAGGGCGGTTTCCACTGAAGCTTTCTTT. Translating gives CASSLDRAVSTEAFF.

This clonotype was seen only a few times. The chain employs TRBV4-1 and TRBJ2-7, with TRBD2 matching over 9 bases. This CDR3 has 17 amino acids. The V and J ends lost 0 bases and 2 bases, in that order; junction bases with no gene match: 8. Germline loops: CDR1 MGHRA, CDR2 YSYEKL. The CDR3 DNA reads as TGCGCCAGCAGCCAAGAGGGGGCTAGCGGGATCGCCTACGAGCAGTACTTC. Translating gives CASSQEGASGIAYEQYF.

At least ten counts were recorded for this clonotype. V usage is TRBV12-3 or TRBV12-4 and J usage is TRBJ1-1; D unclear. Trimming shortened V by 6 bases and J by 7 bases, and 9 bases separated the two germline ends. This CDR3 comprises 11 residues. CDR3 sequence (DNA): TGTGCCAGCAGACTAGCCGTTGAAGCTTTCTTT. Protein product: CASRLAVEAFF.

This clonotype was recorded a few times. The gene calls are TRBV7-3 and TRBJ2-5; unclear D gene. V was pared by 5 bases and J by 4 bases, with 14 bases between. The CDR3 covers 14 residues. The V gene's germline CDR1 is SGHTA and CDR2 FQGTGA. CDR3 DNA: TGTGCCAGCAGCCTGGGCCTACCCCCAGAGACCCAGTACTTC. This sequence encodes CASSLGLPPETQYF.

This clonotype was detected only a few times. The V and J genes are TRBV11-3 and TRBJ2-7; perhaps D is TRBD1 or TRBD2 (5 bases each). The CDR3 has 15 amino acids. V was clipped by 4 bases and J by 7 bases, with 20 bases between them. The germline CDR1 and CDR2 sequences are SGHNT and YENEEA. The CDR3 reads CASSSDPGPWSEQYF. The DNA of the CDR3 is TGTGCCAGCAGCTCGGATCCGGGGCCCTGGTCGGAGCAGTACTTC.

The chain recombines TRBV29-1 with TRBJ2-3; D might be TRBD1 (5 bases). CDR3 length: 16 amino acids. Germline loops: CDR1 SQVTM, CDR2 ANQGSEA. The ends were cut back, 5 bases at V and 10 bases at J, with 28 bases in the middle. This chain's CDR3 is CSVLHPRADKGDAQYF. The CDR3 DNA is TGCAGCGTTCTCCACCCCCGGGCCGACAAAGGGGATGCGCAGTATTTT.

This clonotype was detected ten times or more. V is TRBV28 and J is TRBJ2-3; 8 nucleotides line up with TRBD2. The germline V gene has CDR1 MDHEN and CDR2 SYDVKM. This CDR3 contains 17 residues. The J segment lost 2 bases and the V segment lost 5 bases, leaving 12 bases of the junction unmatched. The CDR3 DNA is TGTGCCAGCAGTCCTCAAGATAAGCGGGAGCCCACAGATACGCAGTATTTT. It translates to CASSPQDKREPTDTQYF.